This passage covers 10 T cell receptor beta chains from one sample sequenced in a study of spatial heterogeneity in lung cancer. TCRdb reanalysed the 5' RACE reads using MiXCR and keeps one entry per CDR3 protein. The data show about 85,000 distinct CDR3 sequences, approximately 20% seen once. Indicated time point: sample taken at primary tumor resection. Whole RNA obtained from tumor, nontumor lung or frozen PBMC underwent sequencing without sorting. The sequences come from PBMCs, collected at surgery. These receptor sequences come from a male donor with early-stage non-small cell lung cancer.

The table lists this clonotype with a count of one. This clone may be a read error of a much larger clone one base away. J is TRBJ2-5 and V is TRBV12-3 or TRBV12-4; tentatively, D is TRBD1 (6 bases). The CDR3 has 15 residues. This CDR3 is CASSHWTVNQETQHF. The CDR3 coding sequence is TGTGCCAGCAGCCACTGGACAGTAAACCAAGAGACCCAGCACTTC.

The chain links TRBV20-1 to TRBJ2-3; D possibly corresponds to TRBD2 (5 bases). Germline CDR1 is DFQATT and CDR2 is SNEGSKA (reference sequence). V lost 3 bases, J lost 2 bases, and 9 bases lay in between. The CDR3 runs to 13 residues. The CDR3 protein is CSARSGFTDTQYF. CDR3 bases: TGCAGTGCTAGGTCGGGATTCACAGATACGCAGTATTTT.

The chain combines TRBV19 with TRBJ2-1, with 9 bases fitting TRBD2. The germline V gene encodes CDR1 LNHDA and CDR2 SQIVND (reference sequence). V lost 6 bases and J lost 0; bases outside the gene matches: 12. The CDR3 consists of 18 residues. CDR3 in DNA: TGTGCCAGTAGCCCCAGGGTCCGAGCGGGAGGCTCCTACAATGAGCAGTTCTTC. It is translated as CASSPRVRAGGSYNEQFF.

The chain recombines TRBV6-2 or TRBV6-3 with TRBJ2-7; 9 bases line up with TRBD1. In germline, CDR1 is MNHEY, CDR2 SVGEGT. The CDR3 consists of 14 residues. V was clipped by 6 bases and J by 6 bases; unmatched bases: 9. CDR3 protein: CASRPGQGPLEQYF. CDR3 DNA sequence: TGTGCCAGCAGACCCGGACAGGGGCCCCTCGAGCAGTACTTC.

This clonotype showed up just a few times. The chain is built from TRBV9 and TRBJ2-3, with TRBD2 identical over 8 bases. The V gene end was trimmed by 4 bases and the J gene end by 1 base; junction bases not matched to a gene: 2. The germline gives CDR1 SGDLS, CDR2 YYNGEE. CDR3 size: 14 residues. CDR3 DNA sequence: TGTGCCAGCAGCTCCGGGGGGGGCACAGATACGCAGTATTTT. It encodes CASSSGGGTDTQYF.

This clonotype was counted only a few times. V usage is TRBV6-5 and J usage is TRBJ1-5; 7 bases agree with TRBD1. V trimming: 5 bases; J trimming: 4 bases; junction bases outside the gene matches: 2. Germline values: CDR1 MNHEY, CDR2 SVGAGI. The CDR3 length is 13 residues. As DNA, the CDR3 is TGTGCCAGCAGTGAGACAGGGAATCAGCCCCAGCATTTT. As protein: CASSETGNQPQHF.

The rearrangement uses TRBV5-4 and TRBJ2-3, with D maybe TRBD2 (5 bases). This CDR3 contains 15 residues. The germline gives CDR1 SGHNT, CDR2 YYREEE (reference sequence). The V end lost 2 bases, the J end lost 3 bases, and 13 bases lay between the germline ends. The CDR3 bases are TGTGCCAGCAGCTTCGCGGGTACGGGGACAGATACGCAGTATTTT. It codes for CASSFAGTGTDTQYF.

CDR3 residues: CASSFAPNTEAFF. The CDR3 region has the DNA TGTGCCAGCAGCTTCGCACCGAACACTGAAGCTTTCTTT. The gene calls are TRBV7-2 and TRBJ1-1; D gene unclear. CDR3 length equals 13 residues. The V end lost 3 bases, the J end lost 1 base, and 6 bases lay between the germline ends. Germline values: CDR1 SGHTA, CDR2 FQGNSA.

This clonotype is classed as medium-sized. The V call is TRBV6-2 or TRBV6-3, the J call TRBJ2-7; possibly TRBD1 for D (6 bases). Between the trimmed V and J ends, which lost 2 bases and 6 bases, there was a span of 11 bases. The CDR3 extends over 13 amino acids. Germline V gene lookup returns CDR1 MNHEY and CDR2 SVGEGT. This CDR3 reads CASSYQGHREQYF. The CDR3 nucleotides read TGTGCCAGCAGTTACCAGGGACATCGCGAGCAGTACTTC.

This clonotype showed up many times. V gene TRBV2 combines with J gene TRBJ1-1, with a possible D match to TRBD1 (5 bases). Trimming took 10 bases from V and 9 from J, leaving 24 bases between them. The germline V gene has CDR1 SNHLY and CDR2 FYNNEI. The CDR3 has 14 amino acids. CDR3 coding DNA: TGTGCCACCTACGGACCTTTAGGGGCAGAGAAAGCTTTCTTT. Its protein product is CATYGPLGAEKAFF. Based on the CDR3 plus reference TRBV2 and TRBJ1-1, the full variable domain is EPEVTQTPSHQVTQMGQEVILRCVPISNHLYFYWYRQILGQKVEFLVSFYNNEISEKSEIFDDQFSVERPDGSNFTLKIRSTKLEDSAMYFCATYGPLGAEKAFFGQGTRLTVV.